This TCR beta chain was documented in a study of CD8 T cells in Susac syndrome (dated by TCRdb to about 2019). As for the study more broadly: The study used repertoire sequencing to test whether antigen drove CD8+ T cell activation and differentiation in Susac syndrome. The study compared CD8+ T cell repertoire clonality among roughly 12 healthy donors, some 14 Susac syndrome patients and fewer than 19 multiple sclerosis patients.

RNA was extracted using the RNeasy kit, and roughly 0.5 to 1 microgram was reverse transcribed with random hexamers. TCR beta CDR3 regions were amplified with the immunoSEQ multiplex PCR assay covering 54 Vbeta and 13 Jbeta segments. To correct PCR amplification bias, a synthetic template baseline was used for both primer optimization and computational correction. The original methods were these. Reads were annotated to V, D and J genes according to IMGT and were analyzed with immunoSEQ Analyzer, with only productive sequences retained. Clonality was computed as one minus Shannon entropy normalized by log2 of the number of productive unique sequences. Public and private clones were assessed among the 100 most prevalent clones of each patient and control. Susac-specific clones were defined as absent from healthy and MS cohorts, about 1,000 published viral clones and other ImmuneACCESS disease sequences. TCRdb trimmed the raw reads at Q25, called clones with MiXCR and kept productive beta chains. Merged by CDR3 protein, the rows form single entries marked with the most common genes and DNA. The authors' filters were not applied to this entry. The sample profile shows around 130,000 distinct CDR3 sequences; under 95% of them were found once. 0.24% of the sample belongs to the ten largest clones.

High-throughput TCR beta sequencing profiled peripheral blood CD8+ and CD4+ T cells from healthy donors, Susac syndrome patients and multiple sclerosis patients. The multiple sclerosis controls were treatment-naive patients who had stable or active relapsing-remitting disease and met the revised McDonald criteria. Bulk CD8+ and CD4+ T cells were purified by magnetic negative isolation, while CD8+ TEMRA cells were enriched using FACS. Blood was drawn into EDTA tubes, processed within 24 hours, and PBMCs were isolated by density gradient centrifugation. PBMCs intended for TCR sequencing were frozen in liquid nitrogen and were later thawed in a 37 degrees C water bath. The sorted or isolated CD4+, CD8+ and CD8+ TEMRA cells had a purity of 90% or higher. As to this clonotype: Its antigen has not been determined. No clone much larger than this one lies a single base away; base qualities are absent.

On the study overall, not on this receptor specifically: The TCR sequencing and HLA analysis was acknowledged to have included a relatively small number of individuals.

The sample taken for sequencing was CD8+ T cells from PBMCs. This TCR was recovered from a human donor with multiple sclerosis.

The DNA sequence is as follows: TGTGCCAGCAGCTCTGATCGGGGGACAGGGGTCGGCGAGCAGTACTTC. It is translated as CASSSDRGTGVGEQYF. The rearrangement joined TRBV27 to TRBJ2-7, and 10 bases in between align with TRBD1. At the junction V is shortened by 6 bases and J by 6 bases; bases outside the gene matches: 14. CDR1 MNHEY and CDR2 SMNVEV were looked up in the germline V gene (reference sequence). From the cysteine through the phenylalanine, the CDR3 covers 16 amino acids. The sequence is cut down to CDR3 DNA, 48 bases in frame from base 1.